This TCR beta chain was sequenced in a study of blood T cell repertoires in COVID-19 (dated by TCRdb to 2018 to 2021). Concerning the study at large: Collaborator samples came from the United States, Italy and Spain and covered acute and convalescent phases of COVID-19. The repertoires were released in a freely available public database intended as a resource for research on the immune response to SARS-CoV-2. HLA class I and class II types, where available, came from metadata supplied by the sample provider rather than from assay-based typing. A de-identified subject ID, COVID-19 status, age in years and sex were almost always included in the sample metadata. Samples were obtained from the ongoing ImmuneRACE study (first 160 participants) and from 1,254 subjects provided by 6 global collaborators. The dataset comprised deeply sampled blood TCRbeta repertoires from subjects exposed to, actively infected with, or recovered from COVID-19. The prospective study material was composed of cDNA or gDNA derived from T cells, B-cell-depleted T cells, or PBMCs. Beyond this particular receptor, the publication reports: How much clinical and demographic metadata was included differed by source and by participant, and the metadata was provided uncurated.

Samples from volunteer blood donors who had recovered from COVID-19 were contributed by a second Seattle source. Each collaborating institution followed its own protocols to collect whole blood in K2EDTA tubes. For TCRbeta analysis, collaborator samples were shipped as frozen whole blood, as isolated PBMCs, or as DNA extracted from either sample type. TCRbeta CDR3 regions were amplified from genomic DNA using the immunoSEQ Assay, a bias-controlled multiplex PCR. As for how the authors treated the data: The number of nucleated cells in each sample was estimated from the amplification of reference gene primers within the assay. To quantify the absolute abundance of each unique TCRbeta CDR3 rearrangement, sequence reads were collapsed and filtered. For each sample, productive Simpson clonality was calculated by taking the square root of Simpson's diversity index across productive rearrangements. Entries here come from immuneACCESS through TCRdb and include only in-frame sequences with V and J called. Some clones fail to appear in such tables; in the studies checked, an unresolved V gene covers under half of the shortfall, and the cause of the remainder is unknown. D and trimming were read from the DNA, whereas the V and J calls and clone size are those reported in that table. Recorded for this sample are 300,000 or so clones; roughly 86% of them occurred a single time. Less than 9.5% of the sample rests with the top ten.

Measured from the cysteine to the phenylalanine, the CDR3 is 15 residues long. The CDR3 DNA has 45 bases and is translated from base 1. CDR1 and CDR2, looked up from the germline V gene, are SGHVS and FNYEAQ. V lost 5 bases and J lost 3 bases, and the count of bases not matched to a germline gene is 7. This clone was seen only once. It lacks a known antigen. One base away there is no much larger clone; base qualities are not given. This receptor chain uses TRBV7-6 and TRBJ1-1; 9 bases in the middle match TRBD1. The clonotype comes from a woman between 50 and 59 years old who had recovered from COVID-19. The source material was peripheral blood. This receptor has the CDR3 CASSQGTGYYTEAFF. Here is the DNA: TGTGCCAGCAGCCAAGGGACAGGGTATTACACTGAAGCTTTCTTT.